What follows are 27 T cell receptor beta chains derived from one specimen sequenced in a study of blood T cells in healthy people across ages. Primed by a sample-barcoded 5' primer and a J-beta primer mix, a second PCR proceeded for about 6 to 12 cycles. One entry per CDR3 protein results from TCRdb running MiXCR on the 5' RACE reads. The repertoire includes 1,300,000 or so distinct CDR3 sequences, approximately 59% of them detected once, and approximately 7% sits in the top ten. What was sequenced was blood. The receptors stem from a young man in good health.

The J gene is TRBJ2-1, the V gene TRBV4-1; 7 nucleotides align to TRBD2. The V and J ends lost 1 base and 4 bases, in that order; junction bases with no gene match: 10. CDR1 and CDR2 (germline): MGHRA, YSYEKL. There are 17 residues in the CDR3. DNA for the CDR3: TGCGCCAGCAGCCAAGCCCCCCGGGGGGAGGGTTACAATGAGCAGTTCTTC. It encodes CASSQAPRGEGYNEQFF.

This clonotype was observed once. The chain couples TRBV20-1 to TRBJ2-4; 8 bases align to TRBD2. The end of the DNA fits TRBJ2-7 better, so the J call may be wrong. This CDR3 contains 14 residues. Germline values: CDR1 DFQATT, CDR2 SNEGSKA (reference sequence). The CDR3 bases are TGCAGTGCCATGGACCGGGAGGGAGCCTACGAGCAGTACTTC. Translation gives CSAMDREGAYEQYF.

This chain connects TRBV29-1 to TRBJ2-5, with a weak D call TRBD1 (5 bases). V was clipped by 6 bases and J by 1 base, with 12 bases between them. The germline CDR1 and CDR2 sequences are SQVTM and ANQGSEA. The CDR3 has 13 residues. The CDR3 sequence: CSVPTDSQETQYF. The CDR3 DNA is TGCAGCGTCCCGACAGATAGCCAAGAGACCCAGTACTTC.

The chain links TRBV4-2 to TRBJ2-1; a possible D gene is TRBD2 (6 bases). This CDR3 comprises 16 residues. Germline lookup yields CDR1 LGHNA and CDR2 YNFKEQ. The V end lost 0 bases, the J end lost 10 bases, and 19 bases lay between the germline ends. The CDR3 bases are TGTGCCAGCAGCCAAGAGACGGGTGGGGGGTTTCAAGAGCAGTTCTTC. This translates into CASSQETGGGFQEQFF.

Remarks on this clonotype: A much larger clone is a single base away; this may be a read error. The chain couples TRBV4-3 to TRBJ2-6; no clear D gene. The germline V gene encodes CDR1 LGHNA and CDR2 YSLEER. The CDR3 is made up of 17 amino acids. The CDR3 DNA reads TGCGCCAGCAACCAAGAATCCTCATCCTCTGGGGCCAACGTCCTGACTTTC. Its translation is CASNQESSSSGANVLTF.

This clonotype was seen repeatedly, ten times or more. The chain couples TRBV3-1 to TRBJ2-6, with a weak D call TRBD1 (6 bases). Trimming left V 5 bases short and J 9 bases short, with 14 bases between. This CDR3 is 14 amino acids long. Germline V gene sequence: CDR1 LGHDT, CDR2 YNNKEL (reference sequence). CDR3 sequence (DNA): TGTGCCAGCAGCACCCGACAGGATCTCAACGTCCTGACTTTC. Residues: CASSTRQDLNVLTF.

This clonotype was seen more than once but under ten times. The V call is TRBV27, the J call TRBJ1-2; D gene unclear. This CDR3 region has 14 residues. The V gene's germline CDR1 is MNHEY and CDR2 SMNVEV (reference sequence). V was cut by 0 bases and J by 5 bases, with 10 bases left in between. The DNA for the CDR3 is TGTGCCAGCAGTTTATCGAGCCATTCGTATGGCTACACCTTC. It is translated as CASSLSSHSYGYTF.

The chain links TRBV3-1 to TRBJ2-4; possibly TRBD2 for D (5 bases). The assigned J gene may be wrong: the sequence end matches TRBJ2-7 better. CDR3 size: 15 residues. The germline V gene encodes CDR1 LGHDT and CDR2 YNNKEL (reference sequence). The CDR3 DNA is TGTGCCAGCAGCCAAGATGCTAGCACGGGCTACGAGCAGTACTTC. It encodes CASSQDASTGYEQYF.

The chain joins TRBV4-2 to TRBJ1-2; D perhaps matches TRBD1 (6 bases). The CDR3 is made up of 14 amino acids. V was shortened by 6 bases and J by 6 bases, with 17 bases between the two germline ends. Germline V CDR1 and CDR2: LGHNA, YNFKEQ. The CDR3 coding sequence is TGTGCCAGCAGAGAAAGAGGGACACCGAATGGCTACACCTTC. Translating gives CASRERGTPNGYTF.

This chain joins TRBV15 and TRBJ2-7, with 7 bases lining up with TRBD2. The CDR3 runs to 13 residues. CDR1 and CDR2 from the germline V gene are LNHNV and YYDKDF (reference sequence). V dropped 2 bases and J dropped 3; count of bases not matched to a gene: 1. CDR3 sequence: CATSRSGGYEQYF. CDR3 nucleotide sequence: TGTGCCACCAGCAGATCGGGGGGCTACGAGCAGTACTTC.

The sample holds many counts of this clonotype. This rearrangement joins TRBV6-2 or TRBV6-3 to TRBJ2-3, with 8 nucleotides matching TRBD1. The germline V gene has CDR1 MNHEY and CDR2 SVGEGT. The CDR3 loop spans 15 amino acids. Losses at the gene ends were 6 bases for V and 0 bases for J; bases not matched to a gene: 5. CDR3 sequence (DNA): TGTGCCAGCAGGCCAGGGACAGGAAGCACAGATACGCAGTATTTT. Protein: CASRPGTGSTDTQYF.

Only a few counts were recorded for this clonotype. This chain links TRBV7-2 with TRBJ2-4; 7 nucleotides align to TRBD1. The end of the DNA is better explained by TRBJ2-7, so the J call may be wrong. There are 15 residues in the CDR3. Germline-derived CDR1 and CDR2 are SGHTA and FQGNSA. Here the CDR3 reads CASSARQGLGYEQYF. The CDR3 nucleotides are TGTGCCAGCAGCGCGAGACAGGGTCTAGGCTACGAGCAGTACTTC.

V is TRBV10-3 and J is TRBJ1-1; 7 bases match TRBD1. CDR1 and CDR2 (germline): ENHRY, SYGVKD. V shed 2 bases and J 7 bases; nucleotides not matched to a gene: 7. The CDR3 totals 14 residues. CDR3 loop: CAISEATGQNEAFF. The CDR3 coding sequence is TGTGCCATCAGTGAGGCTACGGGACAGAATGAAGCTTTCTTT.

V is TRBV9 and J is TRBJ2-5; D not resolved. The DNA end lines up better with TRBJ2-7; the J call may be wrong. The V gene's germline CDR1 is SGDLS and CDR2 YYNGEE. This CDR3 region has 14 residues. DNA of the CDR3: TGTGCCAGCAGCGGAGGCCCAGGATCTTTCGAGCAGTACTTC. This gives the protein CASSGGPGSFEQYF.

In this sample, this clonotype turned up once. The rearrangement uses TRBV29-1 and TRBJ2-1, with 7 bases that match TRBD1. This CDR3 region has 14 residues. J was trimmed by 5 bases and V by 3 bases; bases with no gene match: 7. The germline gives CDR1 SQVTM, CDR2 ANQGSEA. The CDR3 sequence is CSVDEGARNNEQFF. CDR3 DNA: TGCAGCGTTGACGAGGGGGCAAGGAACAATGAGCAGTTCTTC.

The rearrangement links TRBV6-2 or TRBV6-3 to TRBJ2-1; 7 bases are a match to TRBD2. This CDR3 comprises 15 residues. V lost 0 bases and J lost 5; bases outside the gene matches: 4. Germline V CDR1 and CDR2: MNHEY, SVGEGT. This CDR3 reads CASSYSERGHNEQFF. Written as DNA, the CDR3 is TGTGCCAGCAGTTACTCAGAGCGGGGTCACAATGAGCAGTTCTTC.

This clonotype was observed a handful of times. The genes are TRBV12-3 or TRBV12-4 and TRBJ1-2, with a tentative D call TRBD1 (5 bases). V shed 6 bases and J shed 6 bases, with 14 bases lying between them. The CDR3 is made up of 13 amino acids. CDR3 nucleotides: TGTGCCAGCAGCTTGGGGGGTATAGATGGCTACACCTTC. Translated, it gives CASSLGGIDGYTF.

The rearrangement uses TRBV4-3 and TRBJ2-7, with D perhaps matching TRBD1 (6 bases). This CDR3 comprises 13 residues. Germline V gives CDR1 LGHNA, CDR2 YSLEER. V lost 4 bases and J lost 6, with 13 bases in between. This chain's CDR3 is CASSPSTGSEQYF. CDR3 bases: TGCGCCAGCAGCCCCTCCACAGGGAGCGAGCAGTACTTC.

The CDR3 sequence is CASSQDLGLAGPQETQYF. CDR3 DNA sequence: TGCGCCAGCAGCCAAGATCTGGGACTAGCGGGGCCACAAGAGACCCAGTACTTC. The chain uses TRBV4-3 and TRBJ2-5, with 13 bases matching TRBD2. V was clipped by 0 bases and J by 2 bases; unmatched bases: 6. CDR3 length equals 18 residues. The germline V gene encodes CDR1 LGHNA and CDR2 YSLEER.

This chain joins TRBV27 and TRBJ2-1; possible D gene TRBD1, 7 bases. Trimming left V 4 bases short and J 5 bases short, with 15 bases between. This CDR3 has 15 amino acids. CDR1 is MNHEY and CDR2 is SMNVEV in the germline V gene (reference sequence). The CDR3 is CASSSRQGLDNEQFF. In DNA, the CDR3 is TGTGCCAGCAGTTCCCGACAGGGACTCGACAATGAGCAGTTCTTC.

The chain carries TRBV12-3 or TRBV12-4 and TRBJ1-1; D not certain. Trimming cost V 2 bases and J 6 bases, with 4 bases left between them. The CDR3 contains 11 residues. The CDR3 sequence is CASSLNPEAFF. CDR3 bases: TGTGCCAGCAGTTTAAATCCTGAAGCTTTCTTT.

The table lists this clonotype with a few counts. The chain is built from TRBV7-9 and TRBJ2-4; D remains unclear. The DNA end favors TRBJ2-7, so the J call may be wrong. The CDR3 extends over 12 amino acids. Germline CDR1 SEHNR, CDR2 FQNEAQ (reference sequence). The CDR3 loop is CASSLVTAEQYF. CDR3 sequence (DNA): TGTGCCAGCAGCTTAGTCACAGCCGAGCAGTACTTC.

This clonotype appeared a few times. The rearrangement joins TRBV13 to TRBJ2-7, with D possibly TRBD2 on 7 matching bases. This CDR3 is 15 amino acids long. V lost 1 base to trimming and J lost 0 bases, with 10 bases between them. Germline V gene data show CDR1 as PRHDT and CDR2 as FYEKMQ (reference sequence). CDR3 DNA sequence: TGTGCCAGCAGCTTAGACGGGGGGCCCTCCTACGAGCAGTACTTC. Translating gives CASSLDGGPSYEQYF. Variable domain in full (rest from reference TRBV13 and TRBJ2-7): AAGVIQSPRHLIKEKRETATLKCYPIPRHDTVYWYQQGPGQDPQFLISFYEKMQSDKGSIPDRFSAQQFSDYHSELNMSSLELGDSALYFCASSLDGGPSYEQYFGPGTRLTVT.

This clonotype was seen more than once but under ten times. The chain links TRBV12-3 or TRBV12-4 to TRBJ2-4; 9 nucleotides line up with TRBD2. The assigned J gene may be wrong: the sequence end matches TRBJ2-7 better. The CDR3 spans 15 residues. This chain's CDR3 is CASSHSGSVAYEQYF. CDR3 DNA sequence: TGTGCCAGCAGCCATAGCGGGAGCGTGGCCTACGAGCAGTACTTC.

J is TRBJ1-2 and V is TRBV3-1; D is ambiguous. The length of the CDR3 is 16 residues. V lost 2 bases and J lost 4, with 17 bases in between. Germline V CDR1 and CDR2: LGHDT, YNNKEL (reference sequence). Written as DNA, the CDR3 is TGTGCCAGCAGCCAATCGGTTAAGGGCCTCTTCTATGGCTACACCTTC. It is translated as CASSQSVKGLFYGYTF.

The chain joins TRBV4-1 to TRBJ2-4, with D maybe TRBD1 (6 bases). The germline V and J ends were trimmed by 1 base and 1 base, with 11 bases remaining between them. This CDR3 contains 16 residues. In germline, CDR1 is MGHRA, CDR2 YSYEKL. CDR3 region: CASSQGAGQAKNIQYF. The CDR3 nucleotides read TGCGCCAGCAGCCAAGGGGCCGGACAGGCCAAAAACATTCAGTACTTC.

J is TRBJ2-7 and V is TRBV2; TRBD2 agrees at 15 bases. CDR1 SNHLY and CDR2 FYNNEI come from the germline V gene. V shed 6 bases, J shed 4 bases, and the junction held 7 bases outside the gene matches. The CDR3 runs 16 residues. CDR3 in DNA: TGTGCCAGCAGGAAGGGACTAGCGGGAGGAGGGTACGAGCAGTACTTC. Its protein is CASRKGLAGGGYEQYF.